A single sample gave rise to the 23 T cell receptor beta chains below, sequenced in a study of blood T cells in healthy people across ages. A second PCR, run for about 7 to 11 cycles, used a sample-barcoded 5' primer plus a J-beta primer mix. TCRdb redid the calling of the 5' RACE reads with MiXCR, one entry per CDR3 protein. This sample has about 1.8 million distinct CDR3 sequences, with around half found just once. The material sequenced was blood. These receptors were taken from a woman aged 40 to 55 in good health.

The rearrangement joins TRBV2 to TRBJ1-4, with unresolved D. This CDR3 is 15 amino acids long. CDR1 and CDR2 (germline): SNHLY, FYNNEI. Trimming cost V 2 bases and J 2 bases, with 9 bases left between them. CDR3 sequence: CASSERAVTNEKLFF. The CDR3 coding sequence is TGTGCCAGCAGTGAAAGGGCAGTTACTAATGAAAAACTGTTTTTT.

This clonotype was detected only a few times. Mismatch with germline at one junction end may stem from a read error. V gene TRBV10-3 combines with J gene TRBJ1-2; D perhaps matches TRBD1 (6 bases). In germline, CDR1 is ENHRY, CDR2 SYGVKD. CDR3 length equals 15 residues. The CDR3 sequence is CAISEPNTGNYGYTF. The CDR3 DNA is TGTGCCATCAGTGAGCCCAATACAGGGAACTACGGCTACACCTTC.

This chain connects TRBV20-1 to TRBJ2-7, with 7 bases fitting TRBD1. The CDR3 is 15 residues long. V was pared by 1 base and J by 2 bases, with 8 bases of the junction left unmatched. Germline loops: CDR1 DFQATT, CDR2 SNEGSKA (reference sequence). In DNA form, the CDR3 reads TGCAGTGCTAGAGGGGAACAGGGGTCACCCTACGAGCAGTACTTC. It encodes CSARGEQGSPYEQYF.

CDR3 DNA: TGCAGCGTTGAAGTAGCGGAAATCTACAATGAGCAGTTCTTC. It specifies CSVEVAEIYNEQFF. This chain uses TRBV29-1 with TRBJ2-1; TRBD2 is a possible D gene (6 bases). The V end lost 1 base, the J end lost 3 bases, and 10 bases lay between the germline ends. Germline-derived CDR1 and CDR2 are SQVTM and ANQGSEA. CDR3 size: 14 residues.

This chain connects TRBV5-1 to TRBJ2-7; 8 nucleotides match TRBD2. The CDR3 totals 15 residues. Germline V gives CDR1 SGHRS, CDR2 YFSETQ. V lost 4 bases, J lost 3 bases, and 9 bases stayed unmatched. The CDR3 DNA is TGCGCCAGCAGCCCAGGACTAGCCTTAGTCTACGAGCAGTACTTC. It encodes CASSPGLALVYEQYF.

This clonotype has a handful of counts. The rearrangement joins TRBV12-3 or TRBV12-4 to TRBJ2-1; D remains unclear. This CDR3 region has 15 residues. Between the trimmed V and J ends, which lost 6 bases and 2 bases, there was a span of 14 bases. The CDR3 region is CASSSTTRPYNEQFF. The CDR3 DNA reads as TGTGCCAGCAGCTCTACGACGAGGCCCTACAATGAGCAGTTCTTC.

Of note for this clonotype: An end of the junction does not agree with germline; a read error may underlie this. The rearrangement links TRBV5-1 to TRBJ2-5, with unresolved D. The CDR3 runs to 13 residues. CDR1 is SGHRS and CDR2 is YFSETQ in the germline V gene. The DNA for the CDR3 is TGTGCCAGCAGCTTGGCCGCCAGGGAGACCCAGTACTTC. Translation gives CASSLAARETQYF.

The gene calls are TRBV5-1 and TRBJ1-4, with 9 bases aligning to TRBD1. CDR3 length: 16 residues. V was clipped by 3 bases and J by 8 bases; unmatched bases: 11. Per germline, CDR1 SGHRS and CDR2 YFSETQ. The CDR3 nucleotides are TGCGCCAGCAGCTGGTCGGGACAGGGATCGGTAGAAAAACTGTTTTTT. Translation gives CASSWSGQGSVEKLFF.

The V call is TRBV20-1, the J call TRBJ2-3; 12 bases are a match to TRBD2. Germline trimming cut 2 bases from V and 7 bases from J; bases unmatched to any gene: 13. The CDR3 is made up of 17 amino acids. CDR1 and CDR2 (germline): DFQATT, SNEGSKA (reference sequence). The CDR3 loop reads CSARFLGLAGRANTQYF. The CDR3 DNA is TGCAGTGCTAGATTCCTTGGACTAGCGGGGAGGGCAAATACGCAGTATTTT.

The V and J genes are TRBV12-3 or TRBV12-4 and TRBJ1-3, with 9 bases identical to TRBD1. V lost 4 bases to trimming and J lost 5 bases; unmatched junction nucleotides: 9. This CDR3 region has 16 residues. The CDR3 coding sequence is TGTGCCAGCAGTTCCGATACAGGGGGCCTGCGAAACACCATATATTTT. Protein product: CASSSDTGGLRNTIYF.

This clonotype was detected a few times. V is TRBV9 and J is TRBJ1-2; D is ambiguous. V was shortened by 7 bases and J by 2 bases, with 9 bases between the two germline ends. CDR3 length: 12 residues. CDR1 is SGDLS and CDR2 is YYNGEE in the germline V gene. CDR3 residues: CASEDGNYGYTF. The CDR3, as DNA: TGTGCCAGCGAAGACGGCAACTATGGCTACACCTTC.

This chain connects TRBV29-1 to TRBJ2-1, with a tentative D call TRBD2 (6 bases). CDR1 SQVTM and CDR2 ANQGSEA come from the germline V gene. The CDR3 is made up of 13 amino acids. V lost 3 bases and J 7 bases, leaving 13 bases between the germline ends. The DNA of the CDR3 is TGCAGCGTTGAGGAGGGATGGGGGAATGAGCAGTTCTTC. This gives the protein CSVEEGWGNEQFF.

This rearrangement joins TRBV28 to TRBJ2-1; 8 bases fit TRBD2. The CDR3 is made up of 16 amino acids. Unmatched junction bases numbered 14, after V lost 3 bases and J lost 10 bases. Germline V gives CDR1 MDHEN, CDR2 SYDVKM. CDR3 amino acids: CASSLGTGGPTGEQFF. In DNA form, the CDR3 reads TGTGCCAGCAGTTTGGGTACGGGGGGGCCGACTGGCGAGCAGTTCTTC. Together with reference TRBV28 and TRBJ2-1, the CDR3 gives the full variable domain: DVKVTQSSRYLVKRTGEKVFLECVQDMDHENMFWYRQDPGLGLRLIYFSYDVKMKEKGDIPEGYSVSREKKERFSLILESASTNQTSMYLCASSLGTGGPTGEQFFGPGTRLTVL.

The table lists this clonotype with a few counts. This CDR3 is CASNQGADTQYF. Here the CDR3 DNA reads TGTGCCAGCAACCAGGGGGCAGATACGCAGTATTTT. The genes are TRBV9 and TRBJ2-3, with 7 bases that match TRBD1. Trimming at V came to 6 bases and at J to 4 bases, leaving 2 bases not matched to a gene. This CDR3 comprises 12 residues. CDR1 and CDR2 from the germline V gene are SGDLS and YYNGEE.

This chain connects TRBV5-1 to TRBJ2-1; D not resolved. CDR1 is SGHRS and CDR2 is YFSETQ in the germline V gene. Trimming removed 8 bases at V and 6 bases at J, with 12 bases between. The CDR3 spans 12 residues. CDR3 loop: CASRKFSNEQFF. CDR3 nucleotides: TGCGCCAGTAGAAAGTTCAGCAATGAGCAGTTCTTC.

V gene TRBV28 combines with J gene TRBJ2-5, with D possibly being TRBD1 or TRBD2 (7 bases each). The V gene's germline CDR1 is MDHEN and CDR2 SYDVKM. V lost 7 bases, J lost 11 bases, and 20 bases lay in between. This CDR3 contains 13 residues. Here the CDR3 DNA reads TGTGCCAGCACCCGGGGAGGGGGCAATGAGCAGTACTTC. This sequence encodes CASTRGGGNEQYF.

This chain uses TRBV4-3 with TRBJ1-4, with a weak D call TRBD1 (5 bases). The CDR3 loop spans 14 amino acids. Germline values: CDR1 LGHNA, CDR2 YSLEER. The V end was cut by 3 bases, the J end by 7 bases, with 12 bases between. The CDR3 bases are TGCGCCAGCAGCCAGGAGGGACGGACTGAAAAACTGTTTTTT. Translation gives CASSQEGRTEKLFF.

The rearrangement joins TRBV5-5 to TRBJ2-1; 9 bases align to TRBD2. CDR1 and CDR2 from the germline V gene are SGHKS and YYEKEE (reference sequence). The CDR3 has 15 residues. V lost 0 bases, J lost 15 bases, and 13 bases stayed unmatched. CDR3 protein: CASSLVAGGLLTAFF. The CDR3 DNA sequence: TGTGCCAGCAGCTTGGTTGCGGGGGGGCTTCTAACCGCGTTCTTC.

This clonotype was counted only a few times. The chain carries TRBV12-3 or TRBV12-4 and TRBJ2-7, with 10 bases matching TRBD2. V trimming: 3 bases; J trimming: 3 bases; junction bases outside the gene matches: 8. CDR3 length: 16 residues. CDR3 protein: CASSLGLASLLYEQYF. The CDR3, as DNA: TGTGCCAGCAGTTTGGGACTAGCGAGTCTTCTCTACGAGCAGTACTTC.

The V call is TRBV19, the J call TRBJ1-5; a weak D match, TRBD1 (6 bases). The ends were cut back, 8 bases at V and 3 bases at J, with 17 bases in the middle. The CDR3 has 15 amino acids. Germline CDR1 reads LNHDA; CDR2 reads SQIVND (reference sequence). Here the CDR3 DNA reads TGTGCCAGTGGCCCCCCGGGGGCTAACAATCAGCCCCAGCATTTT. Protein sequence: CASGPPGANNQPQHF.

J is TRBJ2-3 and V is TRBV29-1, with TRBD1 matching over 10 bases. The germline CDR1 and CDR2 sequences are SQVTM and ANQGSEA. The CDR3 is made up of 13 amino acids. V was clipped by 7 bases and J by 5 bases; unmatched bases: 6. The CDR3 DNA is TGCAGCGGCCGGGACAGGGGTTTAGATACGCAGTATTTT. It specifies CSGRDRGLDTQYF.

The gene calls are TRBV6-4 and TRBJ1-1; D remains ambiguous. V lost 6 bases and J 4 bases, leaving 15 bases between the germline ends. Germline loops: CDR1 MRHNA, CDR2 SNTAGT. The CDR3 has 14 amino acids. CDR3 DNA sequence: TGTGCCAGCAGGGCCACAGACGTGGCCACTGAAGCTTTCTTT. Its translation is CASRATDVATEAFF.

The rearrangement joins TRBV3-1 to TRBJ2-1; no definite D call. V was trimmed by 5 bases and J by 7 bases, leaving 9 bases between them. The CDR3 loop spans 12 amino acids. Germline assignment: CDR1 LGHDT and CDR2 YNNKEL (reference sequence). CDR3 amino acids: CASSWNFNEQFF. CDR3 DNA: TGTGCCAGCAGCTGGAATTTTAATGAGCAGTTCTTC.